A single T cell receptor beta chain is shown here with its context. The sample is drawn from a study of blood T cell repertoires in COVID-19. Some clones are missing from TCRdb's copy, which holds only in-frame ones; the method was immunoSEQ multiplex PCR. The sample has around 470,000 clones; approximately 92% are singletons. Germline CDR1 and CDR2: SGHTA and FQGTGA. Trimming removed 5 bases at V and 0 bases at J, with 14 bases between. The CDR3 is made up of 16 amino acids. Sequencing used peripheral blood. The V and J genes are TRBV7-3 and TRBJ2-1; possibly TRBD2 for D (6 bases). This TCR derives from a man aged 18 to 29 with COVID-19, enrolled during active disease. DNA for the CDR3: TGTGCCAGCAGCCCCGCGGGGCTAAGCTCCTACAATGAGCAGTTCTTC. As protein: CASSPAGLSSYNEQFF.